This record looks at one T cell receptor (beta chain) sequence and its context. It lacks a known antigen. Base qualities are not recorded, but no much larger clone differs from it by a single base. Patients with a history of autoimmune disease or receiving systemic immunosuppression were excluded from the trial. Peripheral blood for TCR sequencing was collected from all dose cohorts at baseline, on cycle 4 day 1, and on cycle 7 day 1. Samples were obtained from an open-label, multicenter, first-in-human phase I dose-escalation trial of ivuxolimab. The trial enrolled adults with locally advanced or metastatic head and neck squamous cell, hepatocellular, melanoma or renal cell carcinoma. Before TCR sequencing, CD4+ T cells and CD8+ T cells from peripheral blood were sorted into separate populations. Genomic DNA was extracted from sorted cells for sequencing of the TCRbeta CDR3 region. The immunoSEQ Assay was used for sequencing of TCRbeta CDR3 regions. The table was pulled from immuneACCESS by TCRdb, which kept in-frame rearrangements only. Such tables lose some clones; where checked, under half of the loss comes from unresolved V genes, and the rest has no known cause. For this sample the table gives roughly 100,000 clones, of which about nine tenths were detected only once. 0.4% to 0.6% of the sample lies in the top ten.

The record originates from a study of OX40 agonist ivuxolimab in advanced cancers. Study-level background: Ivuxolimab was an agonistic, fully human IgG2 monoclonal antibody directed against OX40 (CD134), a costimulatory receptor. In the dose-escalation cohort, 70% to 85% of patients were male, and the mean age was 60 years with a range of roughly 20 to 80. Partial responses occurred in three dose-escalation patients, of whom one had hepatocellular carcinoma and two had cutaneous melanoma. Prior anti-PD-1, anti-PD-L1 or anti-CTLA-4 therapy was permitted, and checkpoint inhibitors had been received by more than 35% of dose-escalation patients. Intravenous ivuxolimab was administered to patients every 2 weeks at six dose levels: 0.01, 0.1, 0.3, 1.5, 3 and 10 mg/kg. The monotherapy dose-escalation portion (N ≈ 50 patients) of the phase I ivuxolimab trial is reported in the paper. Among the approximately 50 dose-escalation patients, about 19 had hepatocellular carcinoma, roughly 15 melanoma, 9 renal cell carcinoma and 9 head and neck cancer. The purpose of peripheral TCRbeta sequencing was to test whether ivuxolimab changed TCR sequence diversity and led to clonal T-cell expansion. Overall study results and their limits: Clonal expansion of both CD4+ and CD8+ blood T cells was observed from baseline to week 6 at doses 0.1 to 3.0 mg/kg. The antigen specificity of the clonally expanded peripheral T cells was not determined. On average, CD8+ T cells showed more expanded clones than CD4+ T cells after ivuxolimab. Low levels of normalized T-cell clonal expansion were also seen in some patients who did not respond. Partial responders in the 0.1-3.0 mg/kg groups had among the lowest normalized peripheral clonal expansion, especially among CD8+ T cells.

Including cysteine and phenylalanine, the CDR3 has 15 amino acids. The only DNA kept is the CDR3, 45 bases in frame from the first base. Ends trimmed: V by 6 bases, J by 3 bases; bases unmatched to a gene: 5. The germline V gene gives CDR1 as MDHEN and CDR2 as SYDVKM. This sequence was found in an adult with an advanced solid tumor such as melanoma, head and neck, liver or kidney cancer. This sample comprised CD4+ or CD8+ T cells sorted from blood, obtained in a trial of the OX40 agonist ivuxolimab. The chain is encoded by TRBV28 joined to TRBJ2-7; TRBD2 aligns with 13 central bases. The DNA sequence is TGTGCCAGCAGACTGACTAGCGGGGGGTTCTACGAGCAGTACTTC. Translated, this is CASRLTSGGFYEQYF.